Listed here are 25 T cell receptor beta chains from one sample, sequenced in a study of blood T cell repertoires in COVID-19. Method: immunoSEQ multiplex PCR; TCRdb's copy keeps in-frame clones and lacks some. The table records approximately 69,000 clones, roughly 80% of them present only once. What was sequenced was peripheral blood. The receptor source for this set is a woman over 75 with acute or convalescent COVID-19.

This rearrangement joins TRBV6-6 to TRBJ1-3; 10 nucleotides line up with TRBD1. The trim removed 6 bases at V and 4 bases at J, leaving 6 bases unmatched. Germline CDR1 and CDR2: MNHNY and SVGAGI (reference sequence). This CDR3 is 15 amino acids long. Here the CDR3 reads CASSLDRGPGNTIYF. The DNA for the CDR3 is TGTGCCAGCAGCCTAGACAGGGGGCCAGGAAACACCATATATTTT.

The chain joins TRBV15 to TRBJ1-2; a possible D gene is TRBD1 (6 bases). V lost 7 bases to trimming and J lost 2 bases, with 20 bases between them. Germline V gives CDR1 LNHNV, CDR2 YYDKDF (reference sequence). This CDR3 comprises 16 residues. CDR3 in amino acids: CATKETLGHQNYGYTF. The CDR3 coding sequence is TGTGCCACCAAAGAAACCCTGGGACACCAGAACTATGGCTACACCTTC.

This clone was observed a single time. This CDR3 is CSVDTGRVDEQYF. CDR3 coding DNA: TGCAGCGTTGACACCGGGAGAGTCGACGAGCAGTACTTC. The rearrangement links TRBV29-1 to TRBJ2-7, with D possibly TRBD2 on 6 matching bases. Trimming removed 3 bases at V and 5 bases at J, with 14 bases between. Germline lookup yields CDR1 SQVTM and CDR2 ANQGSEA. This CDR3 comprises 13 residues.

The chain has TRBV5-1 and TRBJ2-7; D is possibly TRBD2 (6 bases). V was pared by 3 bases and J by 6 bases, with 19 bases between. The germline V gene has CDR1 SGHRS and CDR2 YFSETQ. The CDR3 length is 15 residues. As DNA, the CDR3 is TGCGCCAGCAGCTGGGACCCGGGCGGGGCCCTCGAGCAGTACTTC. This sequence encodes CASSWDPGGALEQYF.

This clone was detected once. V and J are TRBV6-6 and TRBJ1-4, with D possibly being TRBD1 (5 bases). Deletions cut 5 bases from V and 2 bases from J, with 18 bases between. The CDR3 extends over 17 amino acids. Germline CDR1 is MNHNY and CDR2 is SVGAGI (reference sequence). The CDR3 is CASSRFIQQGTNEKLFF. The DNA for the CDR3 is TGTGCCAGCAGTCGCTTTATCCAGCAGGGCACTAATGAAAAACTGTTTTTT.

The chain combines TRBV5-4 with TRBJ2-7; 9 bases are a match to TRBD1. The length of the CDR3 is 16 residues. V gave up 0 bases and J gave up 0 bases; unmatched junction bases: 4. The V gene's germline CDR1 is SGHNT and CDR2 YYREEE (reference sequence). The CDR3 nucleotides read TGTGCCAGCAGCTTGGGTAGGGACAGGGTCTCCTACGAGCAGTACTTC. This encodes CASSLGRDRVSYEQYF.

The chain is built from TRBV5-1 and TRBJ1-2; 11 bases are a match to TRBD1. The CDR3 is 15 amino acids. Germline lookup yields CDR1 SGHRS and CDR2 YFSETQ. V shed 3 bases, J shed 8 bases, and the junction held 9 bases outside the gene matches. Written as DNA, the CDR3 is TGCGCCAGCAGCTATACCGGGACAGGGGGTGAAGGCTACACCTTC. It specifies CASSYTGTGGEGYTF.

V gene TRBV29-1 combines with J gene TRBJ2-5; possible D gene TRBD2, 5 bases. The V and J ends lost 4 bases and 5 bases respectively, with 14 bases between them. The V gene's germline CDR1 is SQVTM and CDR2 ANQGSEA. CDR3 length: 13 residues. The CDR3, as DNA: TGCAGCGTTGTACCGTCCGGGGTTGAGACCCAGTACTTC. This encodes CSVVPSGVETQYF.

This sequence joins TRBV6-5 and TRBJ1-1; tentative D call: TRBD1 (5 bases). CDR3 length: 12 residues. Germline V gene sequence: CDR1 MNHEY, CDR2 SVGAGI. V was pared by 2 bases and J by 7 bases, with 8 bases between. The CDR3 DNA follows: TGTGCCAGCAGTTACAGGGGCAGTGAAGCTTTCTTT. Translating gives CASSYRGSEAFF.

This clone was seen a few times. This chain uses TRBV6-5 with TRBJ2-7, with 7 bases that match TRBD1. CDR1 MNHEY and CDR2 SVGAGI come from the germline V gene. The CDR3 sequence is 14 residues long. The J segment lost 2 bases and the V segment lost 4 bases, leaving 5 bases of the junction unmatched. The CDR3 DNA reads as TGTGCCAGCAGTTTCGGACAGGCCACCTACGAGCAGTACTTC. Its translation: CASSFGQATYEQYF.

This clone was counted many times. This chain links TRBV5-6 with TRBJ1-5; D unresolved. Trimming pared 2 bases from V and 7 bases from J, leaving 13 bases between. CDR1 is SGHDT, CDR2 YYEEEE, per germline. The CDR3 extends over 14 amino acids. In DNA, the CDR3 is TGTGCCAGCAGCTTTGGTCCAGCGGGCCAGCCCCAGCATTTT. Protein product: CASSFGPAGQPQHF.

The J gene is TRBJ1-2, the V gene TRBV4-2, with TRBD1 as a possible D gene (5 bases). The V end lost 0 bases, the J end lost 2 bases, and 13 bases lay between the germline ends. The CDR3 has 16 amino acids. Germline CDR1 is LGHNA and CDR2 is YNFKEQ. The DNA of the CDR3 is TGTGCCAGCAGCCAAGAAGTCAGGGCCGAGAACTATGGCTACACCTTC. Protein product: CASSQEVRAENYGYTF.

The J gene is TRBJ1-2, the V gene TRBV6-5; a possible D gene is TRBD1 (5 bases). The CDR3 loop spans 13 amino acids. CDR1 and CDR2 from the germline V gene are MNHEY and SVGAGI. V lost 2 bases, J lost 7 bases, and 11 bases lay in between. This chain's CDR3 is CASSYAGGGGYTF. For the CDR3, the DNA is TGTGCCAGCAGTTACGCCGGGGGGGGTGGCTACACCTTC.

The V gene is TRBV24-1, the J gene TRBJ2-1; 10 nucleotides align to TRBD1. The CDR3 has 16 amino acids. The V and J ends lost 7 bases and 6 bases, in that order; junction bases with no gene match: 11. The germline gives CDR1 KGHDR, CDR2 SFDVKD. The CDR3 reads CATRQSPGQGSNEQFF. The CDR3, as DNA: TGTGCCACCAGGCAATCTCCGGGACAGGGGTCCAATGAGCAGTTCTTC.

The DNA of the CDR3 is TGTGCCAGCAGCTTGAATTGGGGGCAGGGGGCTACCGGCGGCTACACCTTC. Encoded protein: CASSLNWGQGATGGYTF. The chain joins TRBV2 to TRBJ1-2, with 8 bases that match TRBD1. Germline trimming cut 6 bases from V and 8 bases from J; bases unmatched to any gene: 20. The CDR3 is 17 residues long. The germline V gene encodes CDR1 SNHLY and CDR2 FYNNEI. The complete variable domain, with remaining parts taken from reference TRBV2 and TRBJ1-2, reads EPEVTQTPSHQVTQMGQEVILRCVPISNHLYFYWYRQILGQKVEFLVSFYNNEISEKSEIFDDQFSVERPDGSNFTLKIRSTKLEDSAMYFCASSLNWGQGATGGYTFGSGTRLTVV.

The rearrangement links TRBV5-4 to TRBJ2-7, with D perhaps TRBD2 (6 bases). CDR1 is SGHNT and CDR2 is YYREEE in the germline V gene (reference sequence). The CDR3 is made up of 13 amino acids. Trimming left V 0 bases short and J 4 bases short, with 8 bases between. CDR3 sequence (DNA): TGTGCCAGCAGCTTGGGTGGACTATACGAGCAGTACTTC. The encoded protein is CASSLGGLYEQYF.

The chain joins TRBV5-6 to TRBJ1-1; possibly TRBD1 for D (6 bases). Germline V CDR1 and CDR2: SGHDT, YYEEEE. The germline V and J ends were trimmed by 4 bases and 0 bases, with 10 bases remaining between them. The CDR3 has 14 amino acids. Here the CDR3 DNA reads TGTGCCAGCAGCCCGACAGGTATGAACACTGAAGCTTTCTTT. Encoded protein: CASSPTGMNTEAFF.

The rearrangement uses TRBV6-5 and TRBJ1-1; possible D gene TRBD1, 6 bases. This CDR3 has 13 amino acids. Germline V gives CDR1 MNHEY, CDR2 SVGAGI. The V gene lost 9 bases and the J gene lost 3 bases, with 14 bases spanning the gap. The CDR3 coding sequence is TGTGCCAGTACCTGGGGGCAACACACTGAAGCTTTCTTT. Translating it yields CASTWGQHTEAFF.

CDR3 region: CASSRSGAANNYGYTF. Written as DNA, the CDR3 is TGTGCCAGCAGCCGTTCAGGGGCAGCTAATAACTATGGCTACACCTTC. The genes are TRBV7-9 and TRBJ1-2; TRBD1 is a possible D gene (6 bases). With 5 bases removed from V and 1 base from J, the gap between germline ends came to 17 bases. The germline V gene has CDR1 SEHNR and CDR2 FQNEAQ (reference sequence). The CDR3 consists of 16 residues.

The chain links TRBV14 to TRBJ1-1, with D unresolved. The V gene lost 1 base and the J gene lost 1 base, with 4 bases spanning the gap. The CDR3 is 13 residues long. Germline assignment: CDR1 SGHDN and CDR2 FVKESK. CDR3 DNA: TGTGCCAGCAGCCAAGCCCGGAACACTGAAGCTTTCTTT. It translates to CASSQARNTEAFF.

The chain carries TRBV5-1 and TRBJ2-1; a possible D gene is TRBD1 (6 bases). The ends were cut back, 0 bases at V and 5 bases at J, with 12 bases in the middle. The CDR3 consists of 15 residues. Per the germline V gene, CDR1 is SGHRS and CDR2 is YFSETQ. The CDR3 loop reads CASSLEGQTNNEQFF. In DNA form, the CDR3 reads TGCGCCAGCAGCTTGGAAGGACAGACTAACAATGAGCAGTTCTTC. Full variable domain (rest looked up from reference TRBV5-1 and TRBJ2-1): KAGVTQTPRYLIKTRGQQVTLSCSPISGHRSVSWYQQTPGQGLQFLFEYFSETQRNKGNFPGRFSGRQFSNSRSEMNVSTLELGDSALYLCASSLEGQTNNEQFFGPGTRLTVL.

This clone was picked up one time. The chain combines TRBV7-3 with TRBJ2-5, with 9 nucleotides matching TRBD2. The CDR3 has 15 residues. The V segment lost 5 bases and the J segment 5 bases; nucleotides outside the gene matches: 9. CDR1 is SGHTA and CDR2 is FQGTGA in the germline V gene. Written as DNA, the CDR3 is TGTGCCAGCAGCCCGGGCGGGAGGGCCGAGGAGACCCAGTACTTC. It yields the protein CASSPGGRAEETQYF.

This clone turned up a few times. V and J are TRBV30 and TRBJ1-3, with D unresolved. V shed 4 bases and J shed 4 bases, with 17 bases lying between them. This CDR3 spans 15 amino acids. Germline V lookup: CDR1 GTSNPN, CDR2 SVGIG (reference sequence). The CDR3 is CAWIPRARRGNTIYF. CDR3 bases: TGTGCCTGGATTCCGCGTGCCCGCCGGGGAAACACCATATATTTT.

The chain joins TRBV5-8 to TRBJ1-6; D call uncertain. Germline V gives CDR1 SGHTS, CDR2 YDEGEE. The V and J ends lost 3 bases and 2 bases respectively, with 9 bases between them. This CDR3 is built from 15 residues. CDR3 in DNA: TGTGCCAGCAGCTCGGGTCAAACCTATAATTCACCCCTCCACTTT. Protein product: CASSSGQTYNSPLHF.

The chain employs TRBV5-1 and TRBJ1-2; 7 bases are shared with TRBD1. Germline V lookup: CDR1 SGHRS, CDR2 YFSETQ. The junction had 9 bases not matched to a gene; V was cut back by 0 bases and J by 4 bases. This CDR3 is 16 amino acids long. CDR3 nucleotide sequence: TGCGCCAGCAGCTTGGCTACAGGGGTAAGCGGCTATGGCTACACCTTC. Translating it yields CASSLATGVSGYGYTF.